These 21 T cell receptor beta chains share one sample of origin, sequenced in a study of blood T cells in healthy people across ages. Next came a second PCR, run for about 6 to 12 cycles, which used a sample-barcoded 5' primer along with a J-beta primer mix. TCRdb itself ran the 5' RACE reads through MiXCR, one entry per CDR3 protein. The table lists approximately 680,000 distinct CDR3 sequences, about 30% of them singletons. Sequences were obtained from blood. The receptors come from a woman over 75 in good health.

This clonotype appeared many times. V usage is TRBV24-1 and J usage is TRBJ2-3; D not resolved. The germline gives CDR1 KGHDR, CDR2 SFDVKD. This CDR3 comprises 12 residues. V lost 1 base, J lost 8 bases, and 6 bases lay in between. CDR3 region: CATSDFGPTQYF. The CDR3 DNA follows: TGTGCCACCAGTGATTTCGGGCCTACGCAGTATTTT.

At least ten counts were recorded for this clonotype. CDR3 protein: CASSRLESNEQFF. In DNA form, the CDR3 reads TGTGCCAGCAGTCGACTGGAGAGCAATGAGCAGTTCTTC. V usage is TRBV6-1 and J usage is TRBJ2-1; D is undetermined. The CDR3 extends over 13 amino acids. Germline lookup yields CDR1 MNHNS and CDR2 SASEGT. V lost 5 bases and J 6 bases, leaving 11 bases between the germline ends.

The table lists this clonotype with a count of one. At one of its ends the junction is not consistent with the germline gene, which may arise from a read error. CDR3 region: CASSFGGNTGERFF. The CDR3 DNA reads as TGTGCCAGCAGCTTCGGAGGGAACACCGGGGAGCGGTTTTTT. The V and J genes are TRBV5-4 and TRBJ2-2, with a weak D call TRBD2 (6 bases). The CDR3 has 14 amino acids. CDR1 is SGHNT, CDR2 YYREEE, per germline (reference sequence).

The chain carries TRBV30 and TRBJ2-3; 11 bases are a match to TRBD2. The CDR3 extends over 15 amino acids. Per the germline V gene, CDR1 is GTSNPN and CDR2 is SVGIG (reference sequence). V shed 2 bases, J shed 3 bases, and the junction held 4 bases outside the gene matches. The CDR3 loop is CAWSRVAGGTDTQYF. The CDR3 DNA reads as TGTGCCTGGAGTCGGGTAGCGGGGGGGACAGATACGCAGTATTTT.

This clonotype occurred a few times. Since a much larger clone is just one base distant, this may be a read error. The rearrangement joins TRBV5-1 to TRBJ2-5, with 9 nucleotides matching TRBD1. V lost 3 bases and J lost 11; bases outside the gene matches: 11. CDR1 and CDR2 (germline): SGHRS, YFSETQ. CDR3 length: 14 amino acids. CDR3 in amino acids: CASSSGQGSNEQYF. CDR3 DNA: TGCGCCAGCAGCTCGGGACAGGGCAGCAATGAGCAGTACTTC.

The chain joins TRBV21-1 to TRBJ1-6; the D segment call TRBD1 is taken from the table without a DNA check. TRBV21-1 is noted as a pseudogene. There are 18 residues in the CDR3. The CDR3 nucleotides read TGTGCCAGCAGCAAAGCCGGGACAGGGAGATTCTGGAATTCACCCCTCCACTTT. It specifies CASSKAGTGRFWNSPLHF.

This clonotype was seen many times. The CDR3 is CSAYGGSNEQFF. In DNA, the CDR3 is TGCAGTGCCTATGGGGGCTCCAATGAGCAGTTCTTC. The chain combines TRBV20-1 with TRBJ2-1; D is perhaps TRBD1 (6 bases). Germline V CDR1 and CDR2: DFQATT, SNEGSKA (reference sequence). The V end lost 6 bases, the J end lost 6 bases, and 12 bases lay between the germline ends. The CDR3 contains 12 residues.

A word on this clonotype: A read error is possible here, since a much larger clone lies one base away. The chain links TRBV7-2 to TRBJ2-1; 9 bases agree with TRBD2. V lost 0 bases, J lost 10 bases, and 10 bases stayed unmatched. The CDR3 is 16 residues long. CDR1 is SGHTA, CDR2 FQGNSA, per germline. CDR3 amino acids: CASSLARAGGPSEQFF. In DNA form, the CDR3 reads TGTGCCAGCAGCTTAGCGAGGGCGGGGGGGCCATCCGAGCAGTTCTTC.

In this sample, this clonotype turned up many times. The chain combines TRBV12-3 or TRBV12-4 with TRBJ1-1; D remains ambiguous. The CDR3 extends over 13 amino acids. V lost 4 bases and J 4 bases, leaving 10 bases between the germline ends. CDR3 in DNA: TGTGCCAGCAGTTATAGTATGGGCACTGAAGCTTTCTTT. Its protein is CASSYSMGTEAFF.

The chain recombines TRBV10-3 with TRBJ2-7; D perhaps matches TRBD2 (5 bases). Trimming pared 2 bases from V and 3 bases from J, leaving 11 bases between. The CDR3 runs to 14 residues. CDR1 is ENHRY and CDR2 is SYGVKD in the germline V gene. Written as DNA, the CDR3 is TGTGCCATCAGTGAGCGGCAGGCGGGCTACGAGCAGTACTTC. Amino acids: CAISERQAGYEQYF.

In its sample, this clonotype was seen a few times. This chain joins TRBV6-1 and TRBJ2-1; possibly TRBD1 or TRBD2 for D (5 bases each). Germline CDR1 and CDR2: MNHNS and SASEGT. V was pared by 9 bases and J by 8 bases, with 35 bases between. The CDR3 covers 19 residues. CDR3 DNA sequence: TGTGCCAGTTTTTCCATGGGGGTTTGGGGGTTGCCAGATTCGGATGAGCAGTTCTTC. Translated, it gives CASFSMGVWGLPDSDEQFF.

This clonotype has ten or more counts. V gene TRBV3-1 combines with J gene TRBJ2-3, with D hard to call. CDR1 LGHDT and CDR2 YNNKEL come from the germline V gene (reference sequence). This CDR3 contains 13 residues. Trimming stripped 0 bases from V and 5 bases from J, with 6 bases between. CDR3 residues: CASSQDIKDTQYF. The CDR3 nucleotides are TGTGCCAGCAGCCAAGATATCAAAGATACGCAGTATTTT.

The rearrangement uses TRBV6-1 and TRBJ1-3; D is uncertain. V was shortened by 2 bases and J by 5 bases, with 7 bases between the two germline ends. Germline V gives CDR1 MNHNS, CDR2 SASEGT. The CDR3 consists of 13 residues. This CDR3 reads CASSETGRNTIYF. For the CDR3, the DNA is TGTGCCAGCAGTGAAACGGGCCGAAACACCATATATTTT.

V and J are TRBV5-1 and TRBJ1-2; D is possibly TRBD1 (5 bases). The length of the CDR3 is 13 residues. Trimming stripped 3 bases from V and 8 bases from J, with 14 bases between. Germline V gene data show CDR1 as SGHRS and CDR2 as YFSETQ. In DNA form, the CDR3 reads TGCGCCAGCAGCTCGAATCGGGGGAACGGCTACACCTTC. Translating it yields CASSSNRGNGYTF.

For this clonotype: This clone may be a read error of a much larger clone one base away. This rearrangement joins TRBV5-1 to TRBJ1-1; D gene uncertain. Deletions cut 1 base from V and 1 base from J, with 8 bases between. The CDR3 has 14 amino acids. The germline CDR1 and CDR2 sequences are SGHRS and YFSETQ. Written as DNA, the CDR3 is TGCGCCAGCAGCTTGAGACCGCGGAACACTGAAGCTTTCTTT. Its translation is CASSLRPRNTEAFF.

This clonotype was counted between two and nine times. The genes are TRBV7-9 and TRBJ2-7; no firm D call. The J call may be incorrect, as the DNA end agrees better with TRBJ2-5. Germline CDR1 and CDR2: SEHNR and FQNEAQ (reference sequence). The CDR3 extends over 14 amino acids. The DNA of the CDR3 is TGTGCCAGCAGCTTAGTCTCGGCCCAAGAGACCCAGTACTTC. It codes for CASSLVSAQETQYF.

The chain has TRBV6-5 and TRBJ1-6; TRBD1 is a possible D gene (5 bases). The germline V and J ends were trimmed by 6 bases and 13 bases, with 13 bases remaining between them. The CDR3 loop spans 12 amino acids. Germline loops: CDR1 MNHEY, CDR2 SVGAGI. Here the CDR3 DNA reads TGTGCCAGCAGGCGGGGGAAAGGGCCCCTCCACTTT. Its protein product is CASRRGKGPLHF.

This clonotype has a handful of counts. The rearrangement joins TRBV11-2 to TRBJ2-1; weak D call: TRBD2 (6 bases). This CDR3 comprises 18 residues. Trimming took 1 base from V and 0 from J, leaving 16 bases between them. Per germline, CDR1 SGHAT and CDR2 FQNNGV. In DNA form, the CDR3 reads TGTGCCAGCAGCTTAGGATCGTGGGGGGAAAGCTCCTACAATGAGCAGTTCTTC. Its protein is CASSLGSWGESSYNEQFF.

This sequence joins TRBV10-3 and TRBJ1-1, with D hard to call. CDR1 and CDR2 from the germline V gene are ENHRY and SYGVKD. V lost 8 bases, J lost 1 base, and 5 bases lay in between. The CDR3 loop spans 11 amino acids. CDR3 region: CAILQNTEAFF. The CDR3 nucleotides read TGTGCCATCCTACAGAACACTGAAGCTTTCTTT.

The V and J genes are TRBV11-2 and TRBJ2-1; TRBD1 agrees at 8 bases. The CDR3 is 17 amino acids. Germline CDR1 SGHAT, CDR2 FQNNGV. After removal of 0 bases from V and 6 bases from J, the junction contained 10 bases not matched to a gene. The CDR3 DNA reads TGTGCCAGCAGCTTAGATCCTCGCCAGGGGGCCGTCAATGAGCAGTTCTTC. Translation: CASSLDPRQGAVNEQFF.

Ten or more counts support this clonotype. J is TRBJ1-1 and V is TRBV27; tentatively, D is TRBD1 (5 bases). This CDR3 is built from 13 residues. Germline CDR1 and CDR2: MNHEY and SMNVEV (reference sequence). Trimming left V 4 bases short and J 7 bases short, with 13 bases between. The CDR3 reads CASSYRDAREAFF. In DNA form, the CDR3 reads TGTGCCAGCAGTTACCGGGACGCCCGTGAAGCTTTCTTT.